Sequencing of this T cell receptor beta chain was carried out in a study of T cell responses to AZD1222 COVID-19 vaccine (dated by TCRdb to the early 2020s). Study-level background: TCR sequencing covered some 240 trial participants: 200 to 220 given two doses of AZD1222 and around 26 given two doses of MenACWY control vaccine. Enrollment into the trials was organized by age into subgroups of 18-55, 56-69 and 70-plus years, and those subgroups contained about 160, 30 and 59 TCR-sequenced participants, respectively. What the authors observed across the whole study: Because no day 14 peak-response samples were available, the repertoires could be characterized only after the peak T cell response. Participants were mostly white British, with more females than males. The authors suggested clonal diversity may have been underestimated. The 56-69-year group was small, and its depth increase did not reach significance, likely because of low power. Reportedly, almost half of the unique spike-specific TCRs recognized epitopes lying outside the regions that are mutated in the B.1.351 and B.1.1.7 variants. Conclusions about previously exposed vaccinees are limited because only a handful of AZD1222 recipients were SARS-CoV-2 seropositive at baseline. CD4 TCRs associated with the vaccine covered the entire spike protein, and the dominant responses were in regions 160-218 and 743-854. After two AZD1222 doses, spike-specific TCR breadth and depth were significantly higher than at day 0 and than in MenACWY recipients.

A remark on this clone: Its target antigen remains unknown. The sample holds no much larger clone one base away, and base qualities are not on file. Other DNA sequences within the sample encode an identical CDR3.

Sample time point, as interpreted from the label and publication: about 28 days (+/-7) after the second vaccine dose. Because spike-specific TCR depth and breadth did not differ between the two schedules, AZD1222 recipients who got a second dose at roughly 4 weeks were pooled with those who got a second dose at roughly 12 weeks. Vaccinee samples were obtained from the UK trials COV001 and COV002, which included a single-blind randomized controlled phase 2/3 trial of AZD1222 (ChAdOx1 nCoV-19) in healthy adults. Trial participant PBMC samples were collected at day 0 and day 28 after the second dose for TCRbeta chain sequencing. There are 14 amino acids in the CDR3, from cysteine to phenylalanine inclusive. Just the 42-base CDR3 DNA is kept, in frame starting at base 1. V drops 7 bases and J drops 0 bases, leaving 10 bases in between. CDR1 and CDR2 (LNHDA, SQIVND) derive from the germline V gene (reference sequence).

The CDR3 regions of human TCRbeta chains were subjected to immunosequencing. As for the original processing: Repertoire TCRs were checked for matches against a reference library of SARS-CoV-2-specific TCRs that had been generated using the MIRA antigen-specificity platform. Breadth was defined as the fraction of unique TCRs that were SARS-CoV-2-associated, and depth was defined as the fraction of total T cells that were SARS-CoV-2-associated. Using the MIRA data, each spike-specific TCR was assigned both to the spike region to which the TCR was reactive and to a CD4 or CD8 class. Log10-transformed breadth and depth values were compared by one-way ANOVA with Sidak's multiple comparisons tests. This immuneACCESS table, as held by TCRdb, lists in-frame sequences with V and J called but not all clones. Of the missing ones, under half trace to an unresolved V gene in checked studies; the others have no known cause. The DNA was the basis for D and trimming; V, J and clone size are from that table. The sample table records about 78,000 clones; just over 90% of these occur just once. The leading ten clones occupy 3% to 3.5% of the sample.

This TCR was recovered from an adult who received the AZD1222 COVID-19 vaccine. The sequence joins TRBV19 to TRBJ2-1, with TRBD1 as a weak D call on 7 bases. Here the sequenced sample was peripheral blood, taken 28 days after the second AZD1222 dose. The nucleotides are TGTGCCAGTACGCGGGACAGCTCCTACAATGAGCAGTTCTTC. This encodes CASTRDSSYNEQFF. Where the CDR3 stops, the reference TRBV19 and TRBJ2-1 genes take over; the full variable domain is DGGITQSPKYLFRKEGQNVTLSCEQNLNHDAMYWYRQDPGQGLRLIYYSQIVNDFQKGDIAEGYSVSREKKESFPLTVTSAQKNPTAFYLCASTRDSSYNEQFFGPGTRLTVL.